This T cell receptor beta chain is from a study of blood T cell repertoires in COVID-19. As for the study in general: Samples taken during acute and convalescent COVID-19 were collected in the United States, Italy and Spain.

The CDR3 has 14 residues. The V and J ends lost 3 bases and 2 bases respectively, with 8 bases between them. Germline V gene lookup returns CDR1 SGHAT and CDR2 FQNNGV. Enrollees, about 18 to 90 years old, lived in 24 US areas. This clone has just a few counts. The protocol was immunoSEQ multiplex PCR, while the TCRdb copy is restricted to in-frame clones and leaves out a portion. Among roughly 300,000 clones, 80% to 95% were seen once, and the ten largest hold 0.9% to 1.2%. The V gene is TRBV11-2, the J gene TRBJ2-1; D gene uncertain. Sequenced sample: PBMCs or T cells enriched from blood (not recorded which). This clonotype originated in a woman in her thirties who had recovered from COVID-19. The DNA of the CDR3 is TGTGCCAGCAGCTTCGAGATAACCTACAATGAGCAGTTCTTC. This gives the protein CASSFEITYNEQFF.